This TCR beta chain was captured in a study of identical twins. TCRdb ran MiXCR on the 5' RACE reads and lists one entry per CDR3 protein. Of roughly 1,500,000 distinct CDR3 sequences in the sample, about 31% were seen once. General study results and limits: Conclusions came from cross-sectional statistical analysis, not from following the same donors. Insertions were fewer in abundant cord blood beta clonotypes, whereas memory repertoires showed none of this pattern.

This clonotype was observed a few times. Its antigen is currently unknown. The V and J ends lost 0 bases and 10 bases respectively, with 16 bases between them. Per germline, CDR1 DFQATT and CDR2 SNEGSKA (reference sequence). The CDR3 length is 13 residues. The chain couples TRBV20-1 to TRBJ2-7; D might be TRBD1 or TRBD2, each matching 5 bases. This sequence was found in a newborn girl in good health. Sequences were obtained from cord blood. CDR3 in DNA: TGCAGTGCTAGAGACGGGACGGACTTTGGCCAGTACTTC. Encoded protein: CSARDGTDFGQYF.